Listed below are T cell receptor beta chains from one sample, sequenced in a study of metastatic and nonmetastatic thyroid tumors. With MiXCR, TCRdb reprocessed the PCR reads. Of approximately 16,000 clones listed, 30% to 40% are singletons. The source material was tumor tissue. The source of these receptors is a female donor with papillary thyroid cancer or a benign thyroid nodule (not recorded which). Some clones in this sample may be carry-over from other donors' samples. Each CDR3 is given with its conserved first and last residue. The D gene is left open where the match is weak. Clone sizes are given selectively: once, few, many, or a class where the clone is expanded.

clone_size: few; d_call: NA; v_call: TRBV10-2; j_call: TRBJ2-7; cdr3_nt: TGCGCCAGCAGTGAGCGGGTACTAGCTGAGCAGTACTTC; cdr3_aa: CASSERVLAEQYF
clone_size: few; d_call: NA; v_call: TRBV12-3/TRBV12-4; j_call: TRBJ1-1; cdr3_nt: TGTGCCAGCAGTTCCAGCTCTCTGAGCACTGAAGCTTTCTTT; cdr3_aa: CASSSSSLSTEAFF
clone_size: once; d_call: TRBD1; v_call: TRBV7-9; j_call: TRBJ1-3; cdr3_nt: TGTGCCAGCAGCACCAGGACAGGTAGTGGAAACACCATATATTTT; cdr3_aa: CASSTRTGSGNTIYF
clone_size: NA; d_call: NA; v_call: TRBV30; j_call: TRBJ1-5; cdr3_nt: TGTGCCTGGAGTACCGGGACGACTAATCAGCCCCAGCATTTT; cdr3_aa: CAWSTGTTNQPQHF
clone_size: NA; d_call: NA; v_call: TRBV28; j_call: TRBJ2-3; cdr3_nt: TGTGCCAGCAGTTCATTAGGGTCGAGGGATACGCAGTATTTT; cdr3_aa: CASSSLGSRDTQYF
clone_size: NA; d_call: NA; v_call: TRBV30; j_call: TRBJ2-7; cdr3_nt: TGTGCCTGGAGTGTACGGGTGGGGAGCGGCGAGCAGTACTTC; cdr3_aa: CAWSVRVGSGEQYF
clone_size: many; d_call: NA; v_call: TRBV6-1; j_call: TRBJ2-7; cdr3_nt: TGTGCCAGCACTGGCCACTACGAGCAGTGCTTC; cdr3_aa: CASTGHYEQCF
clone_size: few; d_call: NA; v_call: TRBV10-2; j_call: TRBJ2-1; cdr3_nt: TGCGCCAGCAGTGAGTACCCTAACAGCAATGAGCAGTTCTTC; cdr3_aa: CASSEYPNSNEQFF
clone_size: NA; d_call: NA; v_call: TRBV7-8; j_call: TRBJ1-5; cdr3_nt: TGTGCCAGCAGCCCTCCCGGAGTGGGTGATCAGCCCCAGCATTTT; cdr3_aa: CASSPPGVGDQPQHF
clone_size: once; d_call: NA; v_call: TRBV12-5; j_call: TRBJ1-3; cdr3_nt: TGTGCTAGTGGGGGGGGGGCAGACGGAAACACCATATATTTT; cdr3_aa: CASGGGADGNTIYF
clone_size: medium-sized; d_call: NA; v_call: TRBV28; j_call: TRBJ2-5; cdr3_nt: TGTGCCAGCAGTCAACCGGGGGAGACCCAGTACTTC; cdr3_aa: CASSQPGETQYF
clone_size: NA; d_call: NA; v_call: TRBV11-2; j_call: TRBJ2-5; cdr3_nt: TGTGCCAGCAGCTTAGCGACCACCGGTGGAGAGACCCAGTACTTC; cdr3_aa: CASSLATTGGETQYF
clone_size: many; d_call: NA; v_call: TRBV12-3/TRBV12-4; j_call: TRBJ1-2; cdr3_nt: TGTGCCAGCCTGCGCGGGGACGTACGTGGCTACACCTTC; cdr3_aa: CASLRGDVRGYTF
clone_size: medium-sized; d_call: NA; v_call: TRBV25-1; j_call: TRBJ2-3; cdr3_nt: TGTGCCAGCAGTGAGTACGTACAGGGCACGCAGTATTTT; cdr3_aa: CASSEYVQGTQYF
clone_size: NA; d_call: NA; v_call: TRBV5-6; j_call: TRBJ2-3; cdr3_nt: TGTGCCAGCAGCCTCGGATCGGCGCAGTATTTT; cdr3_aa: CASSLGSAQYF
clone_size: NA; d_call: TRBD1; v_call: TRBV24-1; j_call: TRBJ2-4; cdr3_nt: TGTGCCACCACTGACAGGGTCGCCTACTTC; cdr3_aa: CATTDRVAYF
clone_size: NA; d_call: NA; v_call: TRBV14; j_call: TRBJ1-2; cdr3_nt: TGTGCCAGCAGCCAAGCCTCAGGATACCCCTATGGCTACACCTTC; cdr3_aa: CASSQASGYPYGYTF
clone_size: NA; d_call: TRBD1; v_call: TRBV3-1; j_call: TRBJ1-3; cdr3_nt: TGTGCCAGCAGCCAAGATCTGGCGGGACAGGGGGCTTCCGGAAACACCATATATTTT; cdr3_aa: CASSQDLAGQGASGNTIYF
clone_size: NA; d_call: TRBD2; v_call: TRBV3-1; j_call: TRBJ2-7; cdr3_nt: TGTGCCAGCAGCCAACTAGCGGGACACACTGAGCAGTACTTC; cdr3_aa: CASSQLAGHTEQYF
clone_size: NA; d_call: NA; v_call: TRBV4-1; j_call: TRBJ1-4; cdr3_nt: TGCGCCAGCAGCCTAGCGACAGTGGTTAATGAAAAACTGTTTTTT; cdr3_aa: CASSLATVVNEKLFF
clone_size: NA; d_call: TRBD1; v_call: TRBV24-1; j_call: TRBJ1-2; cdr3_nt: TGTGCCACCAGTGATCCAGGGACAGGGGTCGCGGGTGACTATGGCTACACCTTC; cdr3_aa: CATSDPGTGVAGDYGYTF
clone_size: NA; d_call: NA; v_call: TRBV6-2/TRBV6-3; j_call: TRBJ2-7; cdr3_nt: TGTGCCAGTTCTGCGTTCTACGAGCAGTACTTC; cdr3_aa: CASSAFYEQYF
clone_size: NA; d_call: TRBD2; v_call: TRBV11-2; j_call: TRBJ2-1; cdr3_nt: TGTGCCAGCAGCCCAGGACTAGCGGGGGGCCCTTACAATGAGCAGTCCTTC; cdr3_aa: CASSPGLAGGPYNEQSF
clone_size: few; d_call: NA; v_call: TRBV6-2/TRBV6-3; j_call: TRBJ1-5; cdr3_nt: TGTGCCAGCAGTTACGCGGTGAGTCAGCCCCAGCATTTT; cdr3_aa: CASSYAVSQPQHF
clone_size: medium-sized; d_call: TRBD1; v_call: TRBV2; j_call: TRBJ2-7; cdr3_nt: TGTGCCAGCAGTGATCCCAGGGACCCAGGGACAGAATACGAGCAGTACTTC; cdr3_aa: CASSDPRDPGTEYEQYF
clone_size: NA; d_call: NA; v_call: TRBV3-1; j_call: TRBJ1-2; cdr3_nt: TGTGCCAGCAGCTACCTGGACAAGGCGCCGGGTGGCTACACCTTC; cdr3_aa: CASSYLDKAPGGYTF
clone_size: many; d_call: NA; v_call: TRBV27; j_call: TRBJ1-1; cdr3_nt: TGTGCCAGCAGAACCAGCGGGGGTAACACTGAAGCTTTCTTT; cdr3_aa: CASRTSGGNTEAFF
clone_size: few; d_call: NA; v_call: TRBV11-2; j_call: TRBJ2-7; cdr3_nt: TGTGCCAGCAGCCCTTTGGGGGGCCCCTACGAGCAGTACTTC; cdr3_aa: CASSPLGGPYEQYF
clone_size: few; d_call: TRBD1; v_call: TRBV6-1; j_call: TRBJ1-4; cdr3_nt: TGTGCCAGCAGCCCCGGGACAGGGACTGAAAAACTGTTTTTT; cdr3_aa: CASSPGTGTEKLFF
clone_size: NA; d_call: NA; v_call: TRBV28; j_call: TRBJ1-2; cdr3_nt: TGTGCCAGCAGACTGGGGACTCTCTATGGCTACACCTTC; cdr3_aa: CASRLGTLYGYTF
clone_size: many; d_call: TRBD1; v_call: TRBV5-4; j_call: TRBJ2-5; cdr3_nt: TGTGCCAGCAGCAGACGACAGGGGGCAGCTGAGACCCAGTACTTC; cdr3_aa: CASSRRQGAAETQYF
clone_size: NA; d_call: TRBD2; v_call: TRBV6-2/TRBV6-3; j_call: TRBJ2-7; cdr3_nt: TGTGCCAGCAGCCCTACTAGCGGGAACTCCTACGAGCAGTACTTC; cdr3_aa: CASSPTSGNSYEQYF
clone_size: few; d_call: NA; v_call: TRBV6-1; j_call: TRBJ1-5; cdr3_nt: TGTGCCAGCAGTCCCCGTTCCCAAACGGATAGTTATCAGCCCCAGCATTTT; cdr3_aa: CASSPRSQTDSYQPQHF
clone_size: NA; d_call: TRBD2; v_call: TRBV3-1; j_call: TRBJ2-1; cdr3_nt: TGTGCCAGCAGCCATGATCGGGTAGCGGGAGGATCTGGCAATGAGCAGTTCTTC; cdr3_aa: CASSHDRVAGGSGNEQFF
clone_size: few; d_call: NA; v_call: TRBV6-1; j_call: TRBJ1-2; cdr3_nt: TGTGCCAGCAGTGAAGGCTGGGAGAGGGATGGCTACACCTTC; cdr3_aa: CASSEGWERDGYTF
clone_size: many; d_call: TRBD2; v_call: TRBV6-1; j_call: TRBJ2-7; cdr3_nt: TGTGCCAGCAGCGATCTAGCGGGGGGGTACGAGCAGTACTTC; cdr3_aa: CASSDLAGGYEQYF
clone_size: NA; d_call: NA; v_call: TRBV9; j_call: TRBJ2-1; cdr3_nt: TGTGCCAGCAGCGCCTTAGACTACCCCTCCTACAATGAGCAGTTCTTC; cdr3_aa: CASSALDYPSYNEQFF
clone_size: many; d_call: NA; v_call: TRBV3-1; j_call: TRBJ2-7; cdr3_nt: TGTGCCAGCAGCCAAGGGCCGGGGGCGAGGGAGCAGTACTTC; cdr3_aa: CASSQGPGAREQYF
clone_size: NA; d_call: NA; v_call: TRBV28; j_call: TRBJ2-7; cdr3_nt: TGTGCCAGCAGTTTCGGCCTAGATTACGAGCAGTACTTC; cdr3_aa: CASSFGLDYEQYF
clone_size: many; d_call: NA; v_call: TRBV6-6; j_call: TRBJ2-4; cdr3_nt: TGTGCCAGCAGTTACTCGGGGACAATAGCCAAAAACATTCAGTACTTC; cdr3_aa: CASSYSGTIAKNIQYF